This is a list of T cell receptor beta chains from one sample in a study of shared clonotypes between healthy human individuals. Clones were read by immunoSEQ multiplex PCR, and TCRdb kept only the in-frame ones, dropping some. In the table there are around 1.5 million clones, nearly 99% of which are singletons. Material: naive CD4+ T cells sorted from blood. All receptors derive from a young man in good health. Each CDR3 is given with its conserved first and last residue. Fields, in order: V gene, J gene, clone size, D gene, CDR3 length, CDR3 protein, CDR3 DNA. D genes are given only for firm matches. The size field is filled for only some rows; it gives once, few, many or a size class.

TRBV5-1	TRBJ2-1	NA	TRBD2	15	CASSPRPAGDNEQFF	TGCGCCAGCAGCCCAAGGCCAGCGGGGGACAATGAGCAGTTCTTC
TRBV19	TRBJ2-1	NA	TRBD2	16	CASSIQLAGGFDEQFF	TGTGCCAGTAGTATCCAGTTAGCGGGAGGCTTCGATGAGCAGTTCTTC
TRBV4-1	TRBJ2-3	NA	NA	12	CASSQVLDTQYF	TGCGCCAGCAGCCAAGTTTTGGATACGCAGTATTTT
TRBV7-2	TRBJ2-1	NA	NA	12	CASSLSYNEQFF	TGTGCCAGCAGCTTATCATACAATGAGCAGTTCTTC
TRBV7-6	TRBJ2-7	once	TRBD2	16	CASSLASGTPSYEQYF	TGTGCCAGCAGCTTAGCTAGCGGGACTCCCTCCTACGAGCAGTACTTC
TRBV11-3	TRBJ2-1	NA	TRBD2	14	CASSLSRLANEQFF	TGTGCCAGCAGCTTATCACGACTAGCGAATGAGCAGTTCTTC
TRBV2	TRBJ1-3	NA	NA	13	CASRQITGNTIYF	TGTGCCAGCAGACAGATAACTGGAAACACCATATATTTT
TRBV28	TRBJ1-2	NA	NA	14	CASSSGPRVYGYTF	TGTGCCAGCAGTTCCGGGCCCCGGGTCTATGGCTACACCTTC
TRBV2	TRBJ1-1	NA	TRBD1	18	CASSEKTGGNPPYTEAFF	TGTGCCAGCAGTGAAAAGACAGGGGGTAATCCCCCTTACACTGAAGCTTTCTTT
TRBV5-1	TRBJ2-7	NA	TRBD2	15	CASSAGLAGAGEQYF	TGCGCCAGCAGCGCGGGACTAGCGGGAGCTGGCGAGCAGTACTTC
TRBV6-8	TRBJ2-7	NA	NA	12	CASTSQGYEQYF	TGTGCCAGCACCTCGCAGGGCTACGAGCAGTACTTC
TRBV27	TRBJ2-7	NA	NA	14	CASNPRGYRGEQYF	TGTGCCAGCAATCCCCGGGGCTACCGGGGCGAGCAGTACTTC
TRBV18	TRBJ1-1	NA	TRBD1	16	CASSPALPGQNNEAFF	TGTGCCAGCTCACCAGCTCTTCCGGGACAGAACAATGAAGCTTTCTTT
TRBV7-8	TRBJ2-1	NA	NA	13	CASSPRRHAEQFF	TGTGCCAGCAGCCCACGTCGGCACGCTGAGCAGTTCTTC
TRBV18	TRBJ1-3	NA	NA	13	CASSGDSGNTIYF	TGTGCCAGCTCCGGGGACTCTGGAAACACCATATATTTT
TRBV7-2	TRBJ2-6	NA	NA	15	CASSLDSLGANVLTF	TGTGCCAGCAGCTTAGATAGTCTCGGGGCCAACGTCCTGACTTTC
TRBV5-8	TRBJ2-5	NA	TRBD2	15	CASTRGTSGMETQYF	TGTGCCAGCACCCGAGGGACTAGCGGGATGGAGACCCAGTACTTC
TRBV28	TRBJ2-7	NA	TRBD2	15	CASSSWTSGSNEQYF	TGTGCCAGCAGTTCTTGGACTAGCGGGAGCAACGAGCAGTACTTC
TRBV5-1	TRBJ2-7	NA	TRBD1	15	CASSRSGTGGDEQYF	TGCGCCAGCAGCAGATCCGGGACAGGGGGCGACGAGCAGTACTTC
TRBV28	TRBJ1-2	once	NA	13	CASSLISNYGYTF	TGTGCCAGCAGTTTAATTTCGAACTATGGCTACACCTTC
TRBV2	TRBJ2-1	NA	TRBD2	15	CASSESLAGANEQFF	TGTGCCAGCAGTGAATCGCTAGCGGGAGCCAATGAGCAGTTCTTC
TRBV9	TRBJ1-1	NA	NA	17	CASSVGSRERSDTEAFF	TGTGCCAGCAGCGTAGGGTCAAGGGAAAGGTCGGACACTGAAGCTTTCTTT